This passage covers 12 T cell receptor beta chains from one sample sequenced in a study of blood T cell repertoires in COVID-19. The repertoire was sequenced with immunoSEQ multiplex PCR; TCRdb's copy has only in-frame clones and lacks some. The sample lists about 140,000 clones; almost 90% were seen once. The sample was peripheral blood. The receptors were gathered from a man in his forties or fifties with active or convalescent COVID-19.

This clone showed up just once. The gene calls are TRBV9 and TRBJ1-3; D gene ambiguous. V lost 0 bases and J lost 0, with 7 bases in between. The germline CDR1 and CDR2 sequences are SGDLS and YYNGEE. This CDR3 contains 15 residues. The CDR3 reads CASSVGRGSGNTIYF. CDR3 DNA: TGTGCCAGCAGCGTAGGACGGGGCTCTGGAAACACCATATATTTT.

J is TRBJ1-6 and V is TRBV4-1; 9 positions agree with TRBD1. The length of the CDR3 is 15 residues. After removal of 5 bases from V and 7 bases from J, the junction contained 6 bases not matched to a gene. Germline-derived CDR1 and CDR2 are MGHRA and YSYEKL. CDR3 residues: CASSGQTGGNSPLHF. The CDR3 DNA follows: TGCGCCAGCAGCGGCCAGACAGGGGGAAATTCACCCCTCCACTTT.

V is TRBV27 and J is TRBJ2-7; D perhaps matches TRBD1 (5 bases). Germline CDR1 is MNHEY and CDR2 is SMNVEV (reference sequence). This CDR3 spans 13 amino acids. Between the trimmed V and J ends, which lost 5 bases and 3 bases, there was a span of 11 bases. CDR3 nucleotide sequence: TGTGCCAGCAGTCCCGGACACTTCTACGAGCAGTACTTC. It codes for CASSPGHFYEQYF.

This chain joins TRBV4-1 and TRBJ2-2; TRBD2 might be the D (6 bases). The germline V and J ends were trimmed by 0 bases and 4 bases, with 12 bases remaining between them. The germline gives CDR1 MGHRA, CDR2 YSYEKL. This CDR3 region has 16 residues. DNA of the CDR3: TGCGCCAGCAGCCAAGATGCGGGACTCCTCACCGGGGAGCTGTTTTTT. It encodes CASSQDAGLLTGELFF.

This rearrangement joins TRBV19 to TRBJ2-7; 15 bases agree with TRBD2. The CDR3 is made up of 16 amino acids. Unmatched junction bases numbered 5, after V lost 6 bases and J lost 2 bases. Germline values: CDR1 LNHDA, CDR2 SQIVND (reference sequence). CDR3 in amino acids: CASSGLAGGPPYEQYF. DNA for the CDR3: TGTGCCAGTAGCGGACTAGCGGGAGGGCCCCCCTACGAGCAGTACTTC. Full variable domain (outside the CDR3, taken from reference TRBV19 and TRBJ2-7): DGGITQSPKYLFRKEGQNVTLSCEQNLNHDAMYWYRQDPGQGLRLIYYSQIVNDFQKGDIAEGYSVSREKKESFPLTVTSAQKNPTAFYLCASSGLAGGPPYEQYFGPGTRLTVT.

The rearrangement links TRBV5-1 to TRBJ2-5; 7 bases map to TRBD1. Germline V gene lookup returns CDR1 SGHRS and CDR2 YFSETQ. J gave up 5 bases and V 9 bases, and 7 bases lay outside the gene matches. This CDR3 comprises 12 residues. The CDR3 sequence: CATRADRETQYF. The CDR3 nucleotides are TGCGCCACCAGGGCGGACAGGGAGACCCAGTACTTC.

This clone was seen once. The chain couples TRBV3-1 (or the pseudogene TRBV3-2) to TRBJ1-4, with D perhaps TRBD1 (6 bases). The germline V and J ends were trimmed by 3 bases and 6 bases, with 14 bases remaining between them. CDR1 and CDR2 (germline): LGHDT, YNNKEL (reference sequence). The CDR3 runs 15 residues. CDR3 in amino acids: CASSQTDRQYEKLFF. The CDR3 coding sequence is TGTGCCAGCAGCCAGACGGACAGACAATATGAAAAACTGTTTTTT.

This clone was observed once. The CDR3 coding sequence is TGTGCCAGCAGTCACCCGGGGGGCTACGAGCAGTACTTC. It codes for CASSHPGGYEQYF. The chain has TRBV7-9 and TRBJ2-7; 7 positions agree with TRBD2. V lost 6 bases to trimming and J lost 3 bases; unmatched junction nucleotides: 5. This CDR3 contains 13 residues. Germline-derived CDR1 and CDR2 are SEHNR and FQNEAQ (reference sequence).

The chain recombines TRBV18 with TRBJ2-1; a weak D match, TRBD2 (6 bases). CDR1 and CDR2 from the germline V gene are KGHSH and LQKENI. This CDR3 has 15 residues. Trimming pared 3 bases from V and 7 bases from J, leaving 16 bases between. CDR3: CASSPLLARRNEQFF. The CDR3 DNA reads TGTGCCAGCTCACCCCTTCTAGCGAGGAGGAATGAGCAGTTCTTC.

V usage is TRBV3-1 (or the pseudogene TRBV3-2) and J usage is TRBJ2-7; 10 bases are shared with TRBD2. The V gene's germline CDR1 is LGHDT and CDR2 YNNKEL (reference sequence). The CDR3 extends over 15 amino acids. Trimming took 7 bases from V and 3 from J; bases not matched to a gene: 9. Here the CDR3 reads CASTLQAGGDYEQYF. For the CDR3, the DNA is TGTGCCAGCACCCTCCAAGCGGGAGGGGACTACGAGCAGTACTTC.

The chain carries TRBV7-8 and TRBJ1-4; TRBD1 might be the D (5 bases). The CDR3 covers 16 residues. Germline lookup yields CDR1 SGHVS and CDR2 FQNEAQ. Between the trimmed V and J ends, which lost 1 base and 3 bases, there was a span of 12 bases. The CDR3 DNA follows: TGTGCCAGCAGCTTAGGACCGGGGGGGGCTAATGAAAAACTGTTTTTT. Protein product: CASSLGPGGANEKLFF. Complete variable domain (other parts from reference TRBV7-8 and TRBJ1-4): GAGVSQSPRYKVAKRGQDVALRCDPISGHVSLFWYQQALGQGPEFLTYFQNEAQLDKSGLPSDRFFAERPEGSVSTLKIQRTQQEDSAVYLCASSLGPGGANEKLFFGSGTQLSVL.

The CDR3 reads CASHLGGGQPQHF. The CDR3 DNA is TGTGCCAGCCACCTAGGGGGCGGCCAGCCCCAGCATTTT. The chain joins TRBV2 to TRBJ1-5; 7 nucleotides line up with TRBD1. This CDR3 has 13 residues. J lost 7 bases, V lost 8 bases, and 8 bases had no gene match. The germline gives CDR1 SNHLY, CDR2 FYNNEI.